Following are 5 T cell receptor beta chains from one sample sequenced in a study of identifying expanded T cells in peripheral blood. Generated by immunoSEQ multiplex PCR, the TCRdb table keeps only in-frame clones and is missing some. The repertoire has about 86,000 clones, about 88% of them found once; the top ten carry 3.5% to 5%. The sequencing sample was made of blood. These receptors came from a person aged 18 to 75 in good health.

The V and J genes are TRBV7-2 and TRBJ1-2; 9 nucleotides match TRBD1. CDR1 is SGHTA, CDR2 FQGNSA, per germline. This CDR3 region has 14 residues. The V gene end was trimmed by 10 bases and the J gene end by 7 bases; junction bases not matched to a gene: 13. CDR3 DNA sequence: TGTGCCACCGCCTTAAACAGGGGGCGGGGTGGCTACACCTTC. It translates to CATALNRGRGGYTF.

This clone turned up a few times. This chain joins TRBV5-5 and TRBJ2-3, with D possibly TRBD1 on 5 matching bases. The CDR3 is 14 residues long. V was pared by 4 bases and J by 10 bases, with 19 bases between. Germline V lookup: CDR1 SGHKS, CDR2 YYEKEE (reference sequence). CDR3 DNA: TGTGCCAGCAGCAATCCTTTAAACAGGCTAGCGCAGTATTTT. Translation: CASSNPLNRLAQYF. The full variable domain, rest sourced from reference TRBV5-5 and TRBJ2-3, is DAGVTQSPTHLIKTRGQQVTLRCSPISGHKSVSWYQQVLGQGPQFIFQYYEKEERGRGNFPDRFSARQFPNYSSELNVNALLLGDSALYLCASSNPLNRLAQYFGPGTRLTVL.

The CDR3 reads CASSLEGGSLAASTDTQYF. The CDR3 coding sequence is TGTGCCAGCAGCTTAGAAGGGGGATCTCTAGCGGCTAGCACAGATACGCAGTATTTT. The J gene is TRBJ2-3, the V gene TRBV7-2, with TRBD2 as a possible D gene (7 bases). CDR3 length: 19 residues. The germline gives CDR1 SGHTA, CDR2 FQGNSA. V lost 1 base, J lost 0 bases, and 20 bases lay in between.

V gene TRBV28 combines with J gene TRBJ1-6, with a tentative D call TRBD1 (6 bases). With 6 bases removed from V and 15 bases from J, the gap between germline ends came to 15 bases. Germline CDR1 reads MDHEN; CDR2 reads SYDVKM. The CDR3 is 12 amino acids. CDR3: CASSRRPGDLHF. The CDR3, as DNA: TGTGCCAGCAGCAGAAGACCAGGGGACCTCCACTTT. Full variable domain (missing parts from reference TRBV28 and TRBJ1-6): DVKVTQSSRYLVKRTGEKVFLECVQDMDHENMFWYRQDPGLGLRLIYFSYDVKMKEKGDIPEGYSVSREKKERFSLILESASTNQTSMYLCASSRRPGDLHFGNGTRLTVT.

V usage is TRBV29-1 and J usage is TRBJ2-3; 7 bases fit TRBD1. The V gene's germline CDR1 is SQVTM and CDR2 ANQGSEA. With 5 bases clipped from V and 2 bases from J, the junction kept 10 bases outside the gene matches. The CDR3 has 15 residues. This CDR3 reads CSVRGQKILTDTQYF. The CDR3 DNA sequence: TGCAGCGTTAGGGGACAGAAGATCCTCACAGATACGCAGTATTTT.